This T cell receptor beta chain was profiled in a study of shared clonotypes between healthy human individuals. Germline lookup yields CDR1 MDHEN and CDR2 SYDVKM. Trimming removed 5 bases from V and 6 bases from J, with 20 bases in between. The CDR3 is 15 residues long. General study results and limits: Among four donors, roughly 5% of naive CD4 clonotypes were found in common.

For this clone: Its target is not known.

Subsets obtained from CD4+ cells comprised CD45RA+ naive and CD45RA-negative memory cells. Sorted-subset replicate PCRs used 200 ng of genomic DNA. This amount corresponded to 30,000 to 35,000 T cell genomes. Per the original data handling: Sequence data from immunoSEQ were junction-only and lacked quality scores; consequently, filtering differed. Data came from immunoSEQ multiplex PCR; TCRdb stores just in-frame clones and leaves some out. V, J and clone size were drawn from that table, and D and trimming were deduced from the DNA. Altogether some 1,600,000 clones are present, 98% being singletons, with the ten largest covering roughly 0.4%.

Sequenced: naive CD4+ T cells sorted from blood. Subset noted: CD45RA+ positively selected. The source of this sequence is a man aged 25-45 years in good health. The chain employs TRBV28 and TRBJ2-7, with D maybe TRBD2 (6 bases). In DNA, the CDR3 is TGTGCCAGCAGTGAAGCGGGCAGGGAACGGGGCGAGCAGTACTTC. This encodes CASSEAGRERGEQYF. The complete variable domain, with remaining parts taken from reference TRBV28 and TRBJ2-7, reads DVKVTQSSRYLVKRTGEKVFLECVQDMDHENMFWYRQDPGLGLRLIYFSYDVKMKEKGDIPEGYSVSREKKERFSLILESASTNQTSMYLCASSEAGRERGEQYFGPGTRLTVT.